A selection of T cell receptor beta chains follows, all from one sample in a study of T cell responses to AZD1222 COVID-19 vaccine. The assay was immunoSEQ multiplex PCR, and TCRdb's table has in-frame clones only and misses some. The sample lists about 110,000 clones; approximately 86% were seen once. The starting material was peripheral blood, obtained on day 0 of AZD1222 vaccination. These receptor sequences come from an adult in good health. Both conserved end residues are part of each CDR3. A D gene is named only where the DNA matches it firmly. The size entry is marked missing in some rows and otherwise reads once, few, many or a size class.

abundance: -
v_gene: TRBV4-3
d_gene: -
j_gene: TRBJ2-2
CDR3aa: CASSGYNTGELFF
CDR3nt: TGCGCCAGCAGCGGGTACAACACCGGGGAGCTGTTTTTT

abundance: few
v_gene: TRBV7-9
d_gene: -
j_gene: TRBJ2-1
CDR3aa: CASSLAVTAYNEQFF
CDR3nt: TGTGCCAGCAGCTTAGCCGTGACAGCTTACAATGAGCAGTTCTTC

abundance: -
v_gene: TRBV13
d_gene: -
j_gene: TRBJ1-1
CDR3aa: CASSLNRNTEAFF
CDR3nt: TGTGCCAGCAGCTTAAATAGGAACACTGAAGCTTTCTTT

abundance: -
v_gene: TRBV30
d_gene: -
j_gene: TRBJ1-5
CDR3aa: CAWSTETGRSNQPQHF
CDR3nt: TGTGCCTGGAGTACAGAAACAGGGCGTAGCAATCAGCCCCAGCATTTT

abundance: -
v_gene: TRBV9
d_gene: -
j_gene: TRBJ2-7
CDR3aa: CASSDPQGAEQYF
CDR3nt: TGTGCCAGCAGCGATCCCCAGGGTGCCGAGCAGTACTTC

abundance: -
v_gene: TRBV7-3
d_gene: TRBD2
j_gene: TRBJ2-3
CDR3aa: CASSLNSGGNTDTQYF
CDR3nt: TGTGCCAGCAGCTTAAACAGCGGGGGGAACACAGATACGCAGTATTTT

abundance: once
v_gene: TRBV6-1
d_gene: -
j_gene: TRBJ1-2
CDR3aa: CASSEAEGWGYTF
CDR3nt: TGTGCCAGCAGTGAAGCGGAGGGGTGGGGCTACACCTTC

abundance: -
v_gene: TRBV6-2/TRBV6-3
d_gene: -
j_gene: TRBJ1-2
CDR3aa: CASSYSGRNYGYTF
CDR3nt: TGTGCCAGCAGTTACTCCGGCAGGAACTATGGCTACACCTTC

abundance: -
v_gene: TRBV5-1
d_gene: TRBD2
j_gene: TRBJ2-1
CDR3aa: CASRLAGNRQNNEQFF
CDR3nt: TGCGCCAGCAGACTAGCGGGAAACCGCCAGAACAATGAGCAGTTCTTC

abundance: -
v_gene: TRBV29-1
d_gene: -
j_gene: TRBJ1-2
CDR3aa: CSVVPEVSYVYTF
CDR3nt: TGCAGCGTTGTCCCCGAGGTCTCCTATGTTTACACCTTC

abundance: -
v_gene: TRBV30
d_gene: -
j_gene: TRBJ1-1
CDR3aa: CAWRLGTANTEAFF
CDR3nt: TGTGCCTGGAGATTAGGGACCGCGAACACTGAAGCTTTCTTT

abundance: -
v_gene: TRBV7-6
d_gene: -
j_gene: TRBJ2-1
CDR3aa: CASSLFEPSSYNEQFF
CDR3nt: TGTGCCAGCAGCTTATTCGAGCCTAGCTCCTACAATGAGCAGTTCTTC

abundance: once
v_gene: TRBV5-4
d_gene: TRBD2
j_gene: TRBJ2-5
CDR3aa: CASSRGGPQETQYF
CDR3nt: TGTGCCAGCAGCCGGGGAGGGCCCCAAGAGACCCAGTACTTC

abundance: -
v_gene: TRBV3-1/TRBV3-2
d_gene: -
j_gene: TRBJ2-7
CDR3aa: CASSQELQVYEQYF
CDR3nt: TGTGCCAGCAGCCAAGAGCTACAGGTCTACGAGCAGTACTTC

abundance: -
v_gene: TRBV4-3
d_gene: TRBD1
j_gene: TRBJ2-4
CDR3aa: CASSQEFGTGSDIQYF
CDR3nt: TGCGCCAGCAGCCAAGAGTTCGGGACAGGGTCCGACATTCAGTACTTC

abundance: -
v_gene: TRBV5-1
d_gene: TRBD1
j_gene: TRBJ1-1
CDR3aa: CASSLSTGQALNTEAFF
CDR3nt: TGCGCCAGCAGCTTATCAACAGGACAGGCGTTGAACACTGAAGCTTTCTTT

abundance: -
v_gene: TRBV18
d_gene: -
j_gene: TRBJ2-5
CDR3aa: CASSPQDIQETQYF
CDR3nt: TGTGCCAGCTCACCACAGGACATCCAAGAGACCCAGTACTTC

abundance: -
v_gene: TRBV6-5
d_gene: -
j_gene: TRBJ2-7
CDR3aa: CASSYYEQYF
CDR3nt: TGTGCCAGCAGTTACTACGAGCAGTACTTC

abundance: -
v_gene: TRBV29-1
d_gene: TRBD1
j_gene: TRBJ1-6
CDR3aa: CSVRDRYNSPLHF
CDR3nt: TGCAGCGTCCGGGACAGATATAATTCACCCCTCCACTTT

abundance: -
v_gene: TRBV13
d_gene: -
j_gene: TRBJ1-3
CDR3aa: CASSPGHGTSIRNTIYF
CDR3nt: TGTGCCAGCAGCCCCGGTCACGGGACCTCGATTAGAAACACCATATATTTT

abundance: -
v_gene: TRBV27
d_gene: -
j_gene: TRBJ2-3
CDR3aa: CASSLFVFDTQYF
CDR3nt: TGTGCCAGCAGTTTATTTGTTTTTGATACGCAGTATTTT

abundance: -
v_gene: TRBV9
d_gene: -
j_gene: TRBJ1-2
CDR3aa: CASSVARARVRDGYTF
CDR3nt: TGTGCCAGCAGCGTAGCAAGGGCTAGGGTAAGGGATGGCTACACCTTC

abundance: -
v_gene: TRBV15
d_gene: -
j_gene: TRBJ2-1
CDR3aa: CATSREGVDEQFF
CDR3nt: TGTGCCACCAGCAGAGAAGGAGTCGATGAGCAGTTCTTC

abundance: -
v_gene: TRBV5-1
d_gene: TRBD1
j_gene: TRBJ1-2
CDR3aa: CASSLEGQSRWGYTF
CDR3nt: TGCGCCAGCAGCTTGGAGGGACAGTCCCGGTGGGGCTACACCTTC

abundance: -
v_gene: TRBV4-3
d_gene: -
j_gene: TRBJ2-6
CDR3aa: CASSQEGGGGANVLTF
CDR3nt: TGCGCCAGCAGCCAAGAAGGGGGTGGCGGGGCCAACGTCCTGACTTTC

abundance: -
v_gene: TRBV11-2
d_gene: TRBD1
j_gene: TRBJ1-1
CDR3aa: CASSLVQGALNLNTEAFF
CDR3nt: TGTGCCAGCAGCTTAGTACAGGGGGCCTTAAATCTGAACACTGAAGCTTTCTTT

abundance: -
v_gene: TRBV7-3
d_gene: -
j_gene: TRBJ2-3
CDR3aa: CASSFGAGLQDTQYF
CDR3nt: TGTGCCAGCAGCTTCGGTGCGGGACTCCAAGATACGCAGTATTTT

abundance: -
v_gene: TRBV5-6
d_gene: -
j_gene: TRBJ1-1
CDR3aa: CASSSPGHDVGGVNTEAFF
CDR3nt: TGTGCCAGCAGCTCACCGGGACACGACGTTGGGGGAGTGAACACTGAAGCTTTCTTT

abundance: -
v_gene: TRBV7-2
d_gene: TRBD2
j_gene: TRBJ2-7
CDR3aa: CASSRDGGAYEQYF
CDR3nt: TGTGCCAGCAGCCGCGACGGGGGGGCCTACGAGCAGTACTTC

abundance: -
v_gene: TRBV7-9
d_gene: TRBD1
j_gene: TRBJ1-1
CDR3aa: CASTQGARTEAFF
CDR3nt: TGTGCCAGCACCCAGGGGGCTCGGACTGAAGCTTTCTTT

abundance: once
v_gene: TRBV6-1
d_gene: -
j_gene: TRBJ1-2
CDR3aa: CASSEALPLGGRNYGYTF
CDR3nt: TGTGCCAGCAGTGAAGCGCTTCCTTTGGGTGGACGGAACTATGGCTACACCTTC

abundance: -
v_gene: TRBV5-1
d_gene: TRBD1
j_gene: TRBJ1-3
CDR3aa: CASRVGQGEINTIYF
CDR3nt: TGCGCCAGCAGGGTTGGACAGGGCGAGATAAACACCATATATTTT

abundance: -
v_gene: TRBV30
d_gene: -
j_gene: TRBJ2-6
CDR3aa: CAWIKYGGTGANVLTF
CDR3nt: TGTGCCTGGATTAAATACGGGGGAACTGGGGCCAACGTCCTGACTTTC

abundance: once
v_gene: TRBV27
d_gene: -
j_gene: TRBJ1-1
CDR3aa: CASSFQGQITEAFF
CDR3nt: TGTGCCAGCAGTTTCCAAGGACAAATTACTGAAGCTTTCTTT

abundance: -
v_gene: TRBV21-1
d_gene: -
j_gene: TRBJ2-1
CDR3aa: CASSKARGVAGDNEQFF
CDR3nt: TGTGCCAGCAGCAAAGCTCGAGGGGTAGCGGGAGACAATGAGCAGTTCTTC

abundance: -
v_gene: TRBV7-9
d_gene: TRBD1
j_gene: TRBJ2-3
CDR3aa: CASRRQGASMADTQYF
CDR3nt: TGTGCCAGCAGACGGCAGGGGGCGTCTATGGCAGATACGCAGTATTTT

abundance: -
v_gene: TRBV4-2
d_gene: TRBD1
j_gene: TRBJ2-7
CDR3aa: CASSRGQGANYEQYF
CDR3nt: TGTGCCAGCAGCCGCGGACAGGGGGCAAACTACGAGCAGTACTTC

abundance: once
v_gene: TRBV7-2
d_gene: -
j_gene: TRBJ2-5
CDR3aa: CASSFTLQETQYF
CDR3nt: TGTGCCAGCAGCTTTACGTTGCAAGAGACCCAGTACTTC

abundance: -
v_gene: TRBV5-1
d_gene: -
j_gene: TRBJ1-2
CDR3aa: CASSPGVSVNYGYTF
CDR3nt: TGCGCCAGCAGCCCCGGAGTTTCGGTGAACTATGGCTACACCTTC

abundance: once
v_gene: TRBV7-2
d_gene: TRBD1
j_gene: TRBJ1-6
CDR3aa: CASSLRTGGSSPLHF
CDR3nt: TGTGCCAGCAGCTTACGGACAGGGGGTTCCTCACCCCTCCACTTT

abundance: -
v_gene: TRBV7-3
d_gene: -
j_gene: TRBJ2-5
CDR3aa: CASSSTSWETQYF
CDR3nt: TGTGCCAGCAGCTCAACCAGCTGGGAGACCCAGTACTTC

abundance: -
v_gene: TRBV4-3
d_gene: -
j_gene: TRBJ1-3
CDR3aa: CASSRGASGNTIYF
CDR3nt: TGCGCCAGCAGCCGTGGCGCCTCTGGAAACACCATATATTTT

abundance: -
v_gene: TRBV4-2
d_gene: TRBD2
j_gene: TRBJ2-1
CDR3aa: CASSQETGTSGTYNEQFF
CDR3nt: TGTGCCAGCAGCCAGGAGACCGGGACTAGCGGAACCTACAATGAGCAGTTCTTC

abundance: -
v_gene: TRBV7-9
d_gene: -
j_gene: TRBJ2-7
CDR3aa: CASSLEHRRYYEQYF
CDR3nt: TGTGCCAGCAGCTTAGAGCACAGGCGTTACTACGAGCAGTACTTC

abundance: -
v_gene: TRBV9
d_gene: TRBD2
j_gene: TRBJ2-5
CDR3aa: CASSVVGVGLAGRKETQYF
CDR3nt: TGTGCCAGCAGCGTAGTTGGAGTTGGACTAGCGGGCCGTAAAGAGACCCAGTACTTC

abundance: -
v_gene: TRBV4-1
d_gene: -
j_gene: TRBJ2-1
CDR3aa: CASSQSQSSYNEQFF
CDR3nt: TGCGCCAGCAGCCAAAGCCAGAGCTCCTACAATGAGCAGTTCTTC

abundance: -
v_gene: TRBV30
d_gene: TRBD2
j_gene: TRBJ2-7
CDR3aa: CAWSYGGAYEQYF
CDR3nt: TGTGCCTGGAGTTACGGGGGGGCGTACGAGCAGTACTTC

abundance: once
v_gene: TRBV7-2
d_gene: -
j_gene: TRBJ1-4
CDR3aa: CASSLGPREKLFF
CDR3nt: TGTGCCAGCAGCTTAGGGCCTCGCGAAAAACTGTTTTTT

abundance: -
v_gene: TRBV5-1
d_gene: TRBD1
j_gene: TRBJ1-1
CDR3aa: CASSLGQGGTEAFF
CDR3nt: TGCGCCAGCAGCTTGGGACAGGGGGGAACTGAAGCTTTCTTT

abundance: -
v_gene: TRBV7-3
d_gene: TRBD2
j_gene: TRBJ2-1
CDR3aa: CASSLKVGLATINEQFF
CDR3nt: TGTGCCAGCAGCTTAAAAGTGGGACTAGCAACGATCAATGAGCAGTTCTTC

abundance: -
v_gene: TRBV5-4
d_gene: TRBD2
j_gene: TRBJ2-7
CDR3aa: CASSKGTSDEQYF
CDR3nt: TGTGCCAGCAGCAAAGGGACTAGCGATGAGCAGTACTTC

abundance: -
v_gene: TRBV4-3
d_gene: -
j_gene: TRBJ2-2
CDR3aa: CASSQERGGTGELFF
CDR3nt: TGCGCCAGCAGCCAAGAGAGAGGGGGCACCGGGGAGCTGTTTTTT

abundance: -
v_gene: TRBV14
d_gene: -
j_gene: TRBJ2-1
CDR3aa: CASSLKWRGLGDEQFF
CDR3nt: TGTGCCAGCAGCCTTAAGTGGCGGGGGCTTGGGGATGAGCAGTTCTTC

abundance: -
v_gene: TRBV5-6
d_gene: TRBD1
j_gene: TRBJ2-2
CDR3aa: CASSSGTAGELFF
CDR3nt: TGTGCCAGCAGCTCCGGGACAGCCGGGGAGCTGTTTTTT

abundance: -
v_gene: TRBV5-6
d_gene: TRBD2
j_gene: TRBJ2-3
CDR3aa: CASSPSGGRTDTQYF
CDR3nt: TGTGCCAGCAGCCCGAGCGGGGGACGCACAGATACGCAGTATTTT